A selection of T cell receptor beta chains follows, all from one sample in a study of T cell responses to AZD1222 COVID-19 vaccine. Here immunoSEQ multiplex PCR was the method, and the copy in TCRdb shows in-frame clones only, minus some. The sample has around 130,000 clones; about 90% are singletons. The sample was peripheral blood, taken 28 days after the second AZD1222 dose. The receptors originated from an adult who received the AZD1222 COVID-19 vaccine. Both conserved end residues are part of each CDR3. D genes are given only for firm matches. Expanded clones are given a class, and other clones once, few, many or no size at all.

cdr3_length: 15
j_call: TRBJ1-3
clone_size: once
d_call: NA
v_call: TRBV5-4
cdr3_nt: TGTGCCAGCAGCTCATCAACCGGCTCTGGAAACACCATATATTTT
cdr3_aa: CASSSSTGSGNTIYF

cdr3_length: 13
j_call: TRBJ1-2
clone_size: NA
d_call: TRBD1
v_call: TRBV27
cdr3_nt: TGTGCCAGCAGTTTGACAGGGTTCTATGGCTACACCTTC
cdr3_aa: CASSLTGFYGYTF

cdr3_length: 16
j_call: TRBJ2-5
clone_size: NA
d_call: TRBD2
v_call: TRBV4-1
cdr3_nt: TGCGCCAGCAGCCAAGCCCTAGCGGGGGGTATAGAGACCCAGTACTTC
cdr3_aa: CASSQALAGGIETQYF

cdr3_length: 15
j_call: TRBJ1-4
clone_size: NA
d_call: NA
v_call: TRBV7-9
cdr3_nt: TGTGCCAGCAGCTTTGGACCGACAACTAATGAAAAACTGTTTTTT
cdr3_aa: CASSFGPTTNEKLFF

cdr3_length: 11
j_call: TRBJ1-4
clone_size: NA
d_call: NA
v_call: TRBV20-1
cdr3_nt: TGCAGTGCTTGGACAGCAGAAAAACTGTTTTTT
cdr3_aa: CSAWTAEKLFF

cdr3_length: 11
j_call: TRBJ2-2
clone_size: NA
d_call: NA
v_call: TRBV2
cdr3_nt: TGTGCCAGCAAGGGCGCCGGGGAGCTGTTTTTT
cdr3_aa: CASKGAGELFF

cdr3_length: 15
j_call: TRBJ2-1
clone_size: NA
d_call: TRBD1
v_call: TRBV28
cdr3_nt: TGTGCCAGCAGACCCGGGACAGGGGCCTACAATGAGCAGTTCTTC
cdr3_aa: CASRPGTGAYNEQFF

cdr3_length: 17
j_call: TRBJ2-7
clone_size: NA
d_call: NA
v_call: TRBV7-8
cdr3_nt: TGTGCCAGCAGCCCTCCCGTCCGCCTAGCCCTAACCTACGAGCAGTACTTC
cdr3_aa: CASSPPVRLALTYEQYF

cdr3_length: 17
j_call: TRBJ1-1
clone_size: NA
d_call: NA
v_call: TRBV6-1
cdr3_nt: TGTGCCAGCAGTGGGGGGGGCGCGGCAGGGAGATACACTGAAGCTTTCTTT
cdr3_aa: CASSGGGAAGRYTEAFF

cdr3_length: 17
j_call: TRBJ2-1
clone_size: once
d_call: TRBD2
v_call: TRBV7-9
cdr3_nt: TGTGCCAGCAGCTCCGGGCTAGCGGGAGGCCTATACAATGAGCAGTTCTTC
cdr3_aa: CASSSGLAGGLYNEQFF

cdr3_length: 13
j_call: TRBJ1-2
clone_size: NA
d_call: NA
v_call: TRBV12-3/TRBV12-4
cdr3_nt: TGTGCCAGCAGTTCCGGACAGTACTATGGCTACACCTTC
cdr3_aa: CASSSGQYYGYTF

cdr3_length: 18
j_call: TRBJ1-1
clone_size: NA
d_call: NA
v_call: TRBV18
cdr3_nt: TGTGCCAGCTCACCATTTTCAGGGCGGCTAGCGGGAAACACTGAAGCTTTCTTT
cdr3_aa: CASSPFSGRLAGNTEAFF

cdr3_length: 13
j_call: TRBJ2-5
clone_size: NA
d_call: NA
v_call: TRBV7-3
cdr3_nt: TGTGCCAGCAGCTTCGCGGGGCAAGAGACCCAGTACTTC
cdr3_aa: CASSFAGQETQYF

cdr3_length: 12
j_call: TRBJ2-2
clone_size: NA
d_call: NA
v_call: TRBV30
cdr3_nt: TGTGCCTGGAGTGAGAACACCGGGGAGCTGTTTTTT
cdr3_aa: CAWSENTGELFF

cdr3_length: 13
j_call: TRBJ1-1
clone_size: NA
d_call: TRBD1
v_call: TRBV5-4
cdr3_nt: TGTGCCAGCAGCTACGGGACAGACACTGAAGCTTTCTTT
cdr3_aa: CASSYGTDTEAFF